This passage covers 15 T cell receptor beta chains from one sample sequenced in a study of T cell responses to AZD1222 COVID-19 vaccine (dated by TCRdb to about 2021). To prepare the library, the immunoSEQ multiplex PCR assay was applied. Held by TCRdb, this immuneACCESS table contains in-frame sequences only and omits some clones. Under half of the omission traces to an unresolved V gene where checked; the cause of the rest is unknown. The sample table contains 150,000 to 160,000 clones; only one count was recorded for 80% to 90% of them. The ten largest clones represent approximately 7.2% of the sample. What this sample's time point label stands for: sample from adult after SARS-CoV-2 infection, after symptom onset. The sample here was peripheral blood, taken after recovery from COVID-19. The receptors were gathered from an adult who had recovered from COVID-19.

The chain couples TRBV18 to TRBJ2-5; D may be TRBD2 (6 bases). CDR1 is KGHSH and CDR2 is LQKENI in the germline V gene. Trimming shortened V by 0 bases and J by 0 bases, and 14 bases separated the two germline ends. The CDR3 consists of 17 residues. CDR3 bases: TGTGCCAGCTCACCACCTGGGGGAGGAGGGTACCAAGAGACCCAGTACTTC. Encoded protein: CASSPPGGGGYQETQYF.

The genes are TRBV19 and TRBJ1-2; D unresolved. Trimming took 8 bases from V and 2 from J, leaving 21 bases between them. CDR1 is LNHDA and CDR2 is SQIVND in the germline V gene (reference sequence). The CDR3 runs to 16 residues. The CDR3: CASSALRVNLNYGYTF. CDR3 nucleotides: TGTGCCAGTTCCGCCCTTAGAGTTAATCTCAACTATGGCTACACCTTC.

The CDR3 is CASSLTRTTEAFF. For the CDR3, the DNA is TGTGCCAGCAGTCTAACCCGAACAACTGAAGCTTTCTTT. V is TRBV27 and J is TRBJ1-1; D gene ambiguous. V shed 5 bases and J shed 5 bases, with 12 bases lying between them. There are 13 residues in the CDR3. Germline V gene data show CDR1 as MNHEY and CDR2 as SMNVEV (reference sequence).

The chain joins TRBV9 to TRBJ2-7; D might be TRBD1 or TRBD2, each matching 5 bases. The CDR3 is 16 amino acids. CDR1 SGDLS and CDR2 YYNGEE come from the germline V gene. With 0 bases removed from V and 2 bases from J, the gap between germline ends came to 15 bases. The CDR3 region has the DNA TGTGCCAGCAGCGTAGGTGTCGGGACGGCCACCTACGAGCAGTACTTC. Translation gives CASSVGVGTATYEQYF.

V usage is TRBV20-1 and J usage is TRBJ2-7; 8 bases agree with TRBD1. The CDR3 spans 13 residues. V lost 3 bases, J lost 0 bases, and 1 base stayed unmatched. Germline V gene lookup returns CDR1 DFQATT and CDR2 SNEGSKA (reference sequence). Here the CDR3 DNA reads TGCAGTGCTAGTCAGGGGGCCTCCTACGAGCAGTACTTC. The encoded protein is CSASQGASYEQYF.

This sequence joins TRBV7-3 and TRBJ1-2; 7 bases are a match to TRBD1. Germline CDR1 SGHTA, CDR2 FQGTGA. The CDR3 runs 13 residues. The V and J ends lost 5 bases and 8 bases, in that order; junction bases with no gene match: 8. The CDR3 sequence is CASSPDRERGYTF. Here the CDR3 DNA reads TGTGCCAGCAGCCCTGACAGGGAAAGAGGCTACACCTTC. Full variable domain (outside the CDR3, taken from reference TRBV7-3 and TRBJ1-2): GAGVSQTPSNKVTEKGKYVELRCDPISGHTALYWYRQSLGQGPEFLIYFQGTGAADDSGLPNDRFFAVRPEGSVSTLKIQRTERGDSAVYLCASSPDRERGYTFGSGTRLTVV.

The chain has TRBV6-1 and TRBJ2-7; D is possibly TRBD1 (6 bases). V shed 3 bases and J shed 3 bases, with 9 bases lying between them. Germline V gene sequence: CDR1 MNHNS, CDR2 SASEGT. This CDR3 has 13 residues. The CDR3 bases are TGTGCCAGCAGTGAGGACAGCTTCTACGAGCAGTACTTC. This encodes CASSEDSFYEQYF.

V usage is TRBV4-3 and J usage is TRBJ1-2; D is undetermined. V lost 0 bases and J 2 bases, leaving 7 bases between the germline ends. The CDR3 is 14 residues long. CDR1 is LGHNA, CDR2 YSLEER, per germline. DNA of the CDR3: TGCGCCAGCAGCCAAGATCTAATGAACTATGGCTACACCTTC. It encodes CASSQDLMNYGYTF.

The chain employs TRBV7-9 and TRBJ1-1; 8 bases are a match to TRBD1. The germline V gene encodes CDR1 SEHNR and CDR2 FQNEAQ (reference sequence). Trimming at V came to 3 bases and at J to 3 bases, leaving 6 bases not matched to a gene. CDR3 length: 15 residues. CDR3 in amino acids: CASSFGGDRYTEAFF. CDR3 DNA: TGTGCCAGCAGCTTCGGAGGGGACAGGTACACTGAAGCTTTCTTT.

The J gene is TRBJ2-7, the V gene TRBV12-5, with TRBD2 matching 13 bases. V was pared by 1 base and J by 12 bases, with 12 bases of the junction left unmatched. CDR1 is LGHNT, CDR2 FRNRAP, per germline. CDR3 size: 16 residues. The CDR3 DNA reads TGTGCTAGTGGTTTGGGGACTAGCGGGAGTGGGGCTAGGTTGTACTTC. It specifies CASGLGTSGSGARLYF.

The chain carries TRBV7-9 and TRBJ1-3, with 7 bases aligning to TRBD1. Germline V gene lookup returns CDR1 SEHNR and CDR2 FQNEAQ (reference sequence). The CDR3 runs 15 residues. The V and J ends lost 6 bases and 2 bases, in that order; junction bases with no gene match: 7. CDR3 protein: CASSRDRATGNTIYF. DNA for the CDR3: TGTGCCAGCAGTCGAGACAGGGCGACTGGAAACACCATATATTTT.

Judged by abundance, this clone is medium-sized. The genes are TRBV27 and TRBJ2-7; D unresolved. Germline CDR1 is MNHEY and CDR2 is SMNVEV (reference sequence). V was cut by 5 bases and J by 2 bases, with 10 bases left in between. This CDR3 contains 13 residues. Written as DNA, the CDR3 is TGTGCCAGCAGTGATACAGCACCCTACGAGCAGTACTTC. This codes for CASSDTAPYEQYF.

The chain recombines TRBV6-1 with TRBJ2-7; D possibly corresponds to TRBD1 (6 bases). The CDR3 covers 13 residues. Looked up from germline, CDR1 is MNHNS and CDR2 is SASEGT. V dropped 1 base and J dropped 6 bases, with 10 bases sitting between them. CDR3 region: CASSEGRGFEQYF. In DNA, the CDR3 is TGTGCCAGCAGTGAAGGTAGGGGGTTCGAGCAGTACTTC.

As DNA, the CDR3 is TGTGCCGGCATGGGACAGGCGGCCGGAAACACCATATATTTT. It encodes CAGMGQAAGNTIYF. This sequence joins TRBV2 and TRBJ1-3, with 8 bases fitting TRBD1. Looked up from germline, CDR1 is SNHLY and CDR2 is FYNNEI. This CDR3 region has 14 residues. J was trimmed by 4 bases and V by 11 bases; bases with no gene match: 10.

V gene TRBV9 combines with J gene TRBJ2-7; D unresolved. Trimming took 0 bases from V and 2 from J, leaving 12 bases between them. CDR1 and CDR2 from the germline V gene are SGDLS and YYNGEE. The length of the CDR3 is 15 residues. The CDR3 DNA sequence: TGTGCCAGCAGCGTAGCCCCGGCAGACACCTACGAGCAGTACTTC. This translates into CASSVAPADTYEQYF.